What follows is one TCR beta chain and its context. This specimen belongs to a study of cytomegalovirus exposure and HLA in healthy donors. Both 60 Vbeta primers and 13 Jbeta primers went into the PCR. Sequencing used immunoSEQ multiplex PCR; TCRdb keeps in-frame clones, though not all of them. The sample holds roughly 150,000 clones, 85% seen once. CDR1 and CDR2 (germline): KGHSH, LQKENI. The CDR3 length is 14 residues. The trim removed 3 bases at V and 6 bases at J, leaving 5 bases unmatched. The chain joins TRBV18 to TRBJ2-3, with 8 bases fitting TRBD2. This clonotype originated in a man aged 25-40 years in good health and CMV-seropositive. Sequencing input: PBMCs. The CDR3 region is CASSPPGLVDTQYF. Written as DNA, the CDR3 is TGTGCCAGCTCACCTCCGGGACTAGTCGATACGCAGTATTTT.